The 13 T cell receptor beta chains reported below all come from one sample, sequenced in a study of T cells after somatic rescue of genetic block. Profiling relied on immunoSEQ multiplex PCR, and the TCRdb table lists in-frame clones only, not all of them. This sample carries about 110,000 clones, over 80% of them seen once, and the ten largest clones take 1.4% to 1.5%. The material sequenced was peripheral blood mononuclear cells (PBMCs). Receptors originate from a woman under 30.

This clone was recorded once. The CDR3 loop reads CASGPGDLRSNEQFF. The CDR3 DNA is TGTGCTAGTGGACCAGGGGACCTACGGTCCAATGAGCAGTTCTTC. The chain uses TRBV12-5 and TRBJ2-1; tentatively, D is TRBD1 (6 bases). V was clipped by 6 bases and J by 6 bases, with 18 bases between them. Germline assignment: CDR1 LGHNT and CDR2 FRNRAP. CDR3 length equals 15 residues.

J is TRBJ1-1 and V is TRBV11-3; 9 nucleotides line up with TRBD1. The germline CDR1 and CDR2 sequences are SGHNT and YENEEA. The J segment lost 5 bases and the V segment lost 3 bases, leaving 7 bases of the junction unmatched. The CDR3 covers 15 residues. The CDR3 DNA sequence: TGTGCCAGCAGCTTCGGGACAGGGTACGTAACTGAAGCTTTCTTT. Its translation is CASSFGTGYVTEAFF.

V and J are TRBV5-1 and TRBJ2-2, with TRBD2 matching over 8 bases. The CDR3 sequence is 18 residues long. Germline V gene sequence: CDR1 SGHRS, CDR2 YFSETQ. The trim removed 0 bases at V and 0 bases at J, leaving 7 bases unmatched. The CDR3 DNA follows: TGCGCCAGCAGCTTGGCCGGTAGCGGGGTAACGAACACCGGGGAGCTGTTTTTT. The encoded protein is CASSLAGSGVTNTGELFF.

The rearrangement uses TRBV30 and TRBJ1-4; tentative D call: TRBD1 (5 bases). The V end was cut by 2 bases, the J end by 5 bases, with 12 bases between. The germline V gene has CDR1 GTSNPN and CDR2 SVGIG (reference sequence). The CDR3 is 14 residues long. The CDR3 DNA follows: TGTGCCTGGAGTCTGGGGCCAGGGAATGAAAAACTGTTTTTT. Amino acid sequence: CAWSLGPGNEKLFF.

The V and J genes are TRBV11-1 and TRBJ1-6; 7 bases line up with TRBD1. The V gene end was trimmed by 5 bases and the J gene end by 9 bases; junction bases not matched to a gene: 7. There are 14 residues in the CDR3. Germline V gene data show CDR1 as SGHAT and CDR2 as FQDESV (reference sequence). The CDR3 DNA reads TGTGCCAGCAGCCCCGGGACAGTGGTTTCACCCCTCCACTTT. Encoded protein: CASSPGTVVSPLHF.

The rearrangement uses TRBV7-3 and TRBJ1-2, with TRBD1 as a possible D gene (6 bases). Trimming pared 5 bases from V and 7 bases from J, leaving 11 bases between. This CDR3 spans 12 amino acids. The germline gives CDR1 SGHTA, CDR2 FQGTGA. The DNA for the CDR3 is TGTGCCAGCAGCGCACAGGGACTTGGCTACACCTTC. Its protein product is CASSAQGLGYTF.

V and J are TRBV27 and TRBJ1-2; D may be TRBD1 (5 bases). V was pared by 6 bases and J by 2 bases, with 16 bases between. The CDR3 has 15 residues. Germline CDR1 and CDR2: MNHEY and SMNVEV (reference sequence). CDR3: CASSSLRGSNYGYTF. For the CDR3, the DNA is TGTGCCAGCAGCTCACTAAGGGGTTCGAACTATGGCTACACCTTC.

The rearrangement links TRBV6-1 to TRBJ1-2, with D hard to call. Germline V gene data show CDR1 as MNHNS and CDR2 as SASEGT. With 0 bases removed from V and 7 bases from J, the gap between germline ends came to 9 bases. The CDR3 runs 13 residues. Written as DNA, the CDR3 is TGTGCCAGCAGTGAAGCCCCCACGCTTGGCTACACCTTC. It specifies CASSEAPTLGYTF.

This chain connects TRBV30 to TRBJ1-2; 9 nucleotides agree with TRBD1. The CDR3 totals 12 residues. CDR1 and CDR2 (germline): GTSNPN, SVGIG (reference sequence). Losses at the gene ends were 1 base for V and 6 bases for J; bases not matched to a gene: 0. CDR3 sequence reads: CAWSGDRDGYTF. Here the CDR3 DNA reads TGTGCCTGGAGTGGGGACAGGGATGGCTACACCTTC.

This chain links TRBV18 with TRBJ1-4, with D unclear. Between the trimmed V and J ends, which lost 1 base and 7 bases, there was a span of 10 bases. The CDR3 runs 14 residues. Germline V gene data show CDR1 as KGHSH and CDR2 as LQKENI. The DNA of the CDR3 is TGTGCCAGCTCACCACAGGGAGGTGGTGAAAAACTGTTTTTT. This encodes CASSPQGGGEKLFF.

This sequence joins TRBV6-5 and TRBJ1-5; 7 bases fit TRBD1. The germline V gene has CDR1 MNHEY and CDR2 SVGAGI. This CDR3 has 15 residues. Trimming cost V 8 bases and J 2 bases; bases outside gene matches: 9. CDR3 in DNA: TGTGCCAGCCGTTCCGAGGGGGCAGGCAATCAGCCCCAGCATTTT. Amino acids: CASRSEGAGNQPQHF.

The V gene is TRBV7-4, the J gene TRBJ1-6; the D gene is possibly TRBD1 (6 bases). V was trimmed by 4 bases and J by 6 bases, leaving 10 bases between them. The CDR3 is 14 residues long. Germline CDR1 and CDR2: SGHVT and SQSDAQ. The CDR3 protein is CASSYAGVNSPLHF. The CDR3, as DNA: TGTGCCAGCAGCTATGCAGGGGTTAATTCACCCCTCCACTTT.

Turning to this clone: At one end the junction does not follow the germline gene, possibly because of a read error. V gene TRBV7-2 combines with J gene TRBJ1-1, with 8 bases lining up with TRBD1. This CDR3 has 16 residues. Germline V gives CDR1 SGHTA, CDR2 FQGNSA. This CDR3 reads CAGSLSADRDLRRAFF. CDR3 nucleotide sequence: TGTGCCGGCAGCTTATCCGCGGACAGGGACCTTCGGAGAGCTTTCTTT.